This T cell receptor beta chain originates from a study of radiation and T cells in renal cell carcinoma. General study results and limits: Intratumoral heterogeneity was not captured in these 0.75 to 1 g regions. Top 100 clonotypes averaged about 50% in irradiated versus about 40% in nephrectomy-only tumors. Dominant CDR3 motifs were more common in irradiated tumors than controls.

Sequenced by immunoSEQ multiplex PCR; TCRdb stores in-frame clones only, minus some. The sample lists about 12,000 clones; over 60% were seen once. In this sample, this clone turned up a few times. Its target is not known. The germline V and J ends were trimmed by 5 bases and 6 bases, with 14 bases remaining between them. The germline V gene has CDR1 WNHNN and CDR2 SYGVQD (reference sequence). The CDR3 is 14 residues long. Stated treatment: treatment-naive control, cytoreductive nephrectomy. Controls included a handful of female and fewer than twelve male donors, resected 2011 to 2014. The source material was tumor tissue, sampled from a patient whose treatment was nephrectomy without radiotherapy. This clonotype was obtained from a woman aged 80 or older with renal cell carcinoma. The V gene is TRBV10-1, the J gene TRBJ2-1, with D possibly TRBD1 on 6 matching bases. The CDR3 region is CASSLQGWGNEQFF. In nucleotides, the CDR3 is TGCGCCAGCAGTCTACAGGGCTGGGGCAATGAGCAGTTCTTC.